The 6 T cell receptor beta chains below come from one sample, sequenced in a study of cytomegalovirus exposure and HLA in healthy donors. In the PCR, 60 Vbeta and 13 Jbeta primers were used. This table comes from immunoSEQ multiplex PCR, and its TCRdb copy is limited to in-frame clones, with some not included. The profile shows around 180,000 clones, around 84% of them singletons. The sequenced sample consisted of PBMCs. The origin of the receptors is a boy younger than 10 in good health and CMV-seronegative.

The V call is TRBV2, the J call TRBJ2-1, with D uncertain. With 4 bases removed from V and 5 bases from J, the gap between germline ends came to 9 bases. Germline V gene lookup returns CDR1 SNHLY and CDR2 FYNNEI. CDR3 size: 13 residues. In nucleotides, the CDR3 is TGTGCCAGCAGTGGCCGGGTTGACAATGAGCAGTTCTTC. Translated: CASSGRVDNEQFF.

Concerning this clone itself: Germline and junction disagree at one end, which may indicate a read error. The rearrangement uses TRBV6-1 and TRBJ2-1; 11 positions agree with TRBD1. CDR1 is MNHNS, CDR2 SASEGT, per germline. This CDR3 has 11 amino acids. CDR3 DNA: TGTGCCAGCGGGAGGAGGGACAGGGGGGTCTTC. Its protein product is CASGRRDRGVF.

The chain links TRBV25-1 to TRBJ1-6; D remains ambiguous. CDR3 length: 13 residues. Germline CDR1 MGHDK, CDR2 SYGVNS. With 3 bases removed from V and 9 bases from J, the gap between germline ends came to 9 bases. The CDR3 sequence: CASSEAVSSPLHF. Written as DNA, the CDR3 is TGTGCCAGCAGTGAGGCAGTGTCTTCACCCCTCCACTTT.

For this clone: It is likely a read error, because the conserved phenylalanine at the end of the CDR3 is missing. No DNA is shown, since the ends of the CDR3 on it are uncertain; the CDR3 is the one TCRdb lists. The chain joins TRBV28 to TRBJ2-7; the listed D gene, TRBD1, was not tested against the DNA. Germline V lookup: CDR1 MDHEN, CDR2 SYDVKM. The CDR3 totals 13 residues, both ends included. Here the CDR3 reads CASSPQKPGQGVI.

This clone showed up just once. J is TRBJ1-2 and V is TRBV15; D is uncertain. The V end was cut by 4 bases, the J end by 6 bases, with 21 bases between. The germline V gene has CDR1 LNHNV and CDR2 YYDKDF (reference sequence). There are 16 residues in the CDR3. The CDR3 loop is CATSILPSGVPHGYTF. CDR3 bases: TGTGCCACCAGCATCCTCCCTTCGGGAGTCCCCCATGGCTACACCTTC.

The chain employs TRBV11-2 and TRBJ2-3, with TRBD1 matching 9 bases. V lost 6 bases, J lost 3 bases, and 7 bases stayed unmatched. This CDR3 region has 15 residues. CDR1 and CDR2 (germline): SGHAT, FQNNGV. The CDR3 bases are TGTGCCAGCAGGTCACCGGGACAGGGAACAGATACGCAGTATTTT. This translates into CASRSPGQGTDTQYF.